The 21 T cell receptor beta chains given below trace back to one sample, sequenced in a study of regulatory T cells in long-lasting Graves disease. Regarding time point: newly diagnosed GD, antithyroid drugs for less than 3 months. From PBMCs, RNA was extracted and then used to make the TCR library. Arm-PCR of CDR3 regions and iRepertoire HTBI primers were the basis on which TCR beta libraries were built. From the multiplex PCR reads, TCRdb called clonotypes with MiXCR, one entry per CDR3 protein. The table shows fewer than 650,000 distinct CDR3 sequences, with around 17% occurring only once. The same data also contributed to another study, on T cells in Graves' hyperthyroidism and ophthalmopathy.

Sequenced material: peripheral blood mononuclear cells (PBMCs), taken at new diagnosis, from a patient treated with antithyroid drugs. The receptors stem from a woman in her 30s with Graves disease.

This clonotype was recorded at least ten times. The genes are TRBV28 and TRBJ2-1; possibly TRBD2 for D (5 bases). This CDR3 region has 14 residues. Trimming pared 8 bases from V and 4 bases from J, leaving 15 bases between. Germline values: CDR1 MDHEN, CDR2 SYDVKM. The CDR3 DNA reads TGTGCCAGCGGCGCGCGCGGGCGATACAATGAGCAGTTCTTC. This codes for CASGARGRYNEQFF.

Only a few counts were recorded for this clonotype. The rearrangement links TRBV7-2 to TRBJ2-2; TRBD2 is a possible D gene (6 bases). This CDR3 comprises 15 residues. V was clipped by 10 bases and J by 3 bases, with 18 bases between them. CDR1 is SGHTA and CDR2 is FQGNSA in the germline V gene. CDR3 residues: CATTSSGGYTGELFF. The CDR3 DNA sequence: TGTGCCACCACCTCCTCCGGGGGATACACCGGGGAGCTGTTTTTT.

This clonotype has more than one count but fewer than ten. This chain connects TRBV6-9 to TRBJ2-7; TRBD1 or TRBD2 may be the D gene (5 bases each). Trimming took off 3 bases at V and 2 bases at J, with 17 bases between the two ends. CDR1 is MNHGY and CDR2 is SVAAGI in the germline V gene. The CDR3 runs to 16 residues. CDR3 sequence: CASSYSGGTHAYEQYF. The CDR3 DNA reads as TGTGCCAGCAGTTACTCAGGTGGGACCCATGCCTACGAGCAGTACTTC.

DNA for the CDR3: TGTGCCAGCAGCGTAGATGTCCGACAAGAGACCCAGTACTTC. Its translation: CASSVDVRQETQYF. The chain recombines TRBV12-3 or TRBV12-4 with TRBJ2-5; no clear D gene. V lost 6 bases and J 2 bases, leaving 13 bases between the germline ends. This CDR3 region has 14 residues.

This clonotype showed up just a few times. CDR3 bases: TGTGCCAGCAGTTTGGGGACAGGCTCGTTTGAGCAGTTCTTC. It yields the protein CASSLGTGSFEQFF. V gene TRBV28 combines with J gene TRBJ2-1; 8 bases are a match to TRBD1. J was trimmed by 9 bases and V by 3 bases; bases with no gene match: 7. CDR1 is MDHEN, CDR2 SYDVKM, per germline. There are 14 residues in the CDR3.

This clonotype was seen ten or more times. Here the CDR3 DNA reads TGCAGCGTTGAAGAAGGGGGCGGTTCTCCCTACGAGCAGTACTTC. Protein sequence: CSVEEGGGSPYEQYF. The chain links TRBV29-1 to TRBJ2-7; TRBD1 matches at 7 bases. Per the germline V gene, CDR1 is SQVTM and CDR2 is ANQGSEA. V was pared by 0 bases and J by 2 bases, with 7 bases of the junction left unmatched. This CDR3 spans 15 amino acids.

This chain uses TRBV19 with TRBJ1-4; 9 bases agree with TRBD1. Germline V gene lookup returns CDR1 LNHDA and CDR2 SQIVND (reference sequence). The V segment lost 9 bases and the J segment 4 bases; nucleotides outside the gene matches: 9. The CDR3 runs to 15 residues. The CDR3 region is CASTDRGGLNEKLFF. The CDR3 DNA sequence: TGTGCCAGCACGGACAGGGGAGGCCTTAATGAAAAACTGTTTTTT.

This clonotype came up a few times. The chain recombines TRBV6-1 with TRBJ2-3; 9 bases align to TRBD1. This CDR3 contains 15 residues. Germline CDR1 reads MNHNS; CDR2 reads SASEGT. Trimming removed 7 bases from V and 4 bases from J; junction bases left unmatched: 9. CDR3 DNA sequence: TGTGCCAGCACCCGGACAGGGGAAGGCGCAGATACGCAGTATTTT. Translation: CASTRTGEGADTQYF.

This clonotype was found a few times. The CDR3 DNA reads as TGTGCCATCGAACAGGGTGCGAACACCGGGGAGCTGTTTTTT. As protein: CAIEQGANTGELFF. This chain connects TRBV10-3 to TRBJ2-2; possibly TRBD1 for D (6 bases). Trimming pared 8 bases from V and 0 bases from J, leaving 10 bases between. CDR3 length equals 14 residues. The V gene's germline CDR1 is ENHRY and CDR2 SYGVKD.

This clonotype came up once. At one end, the junction sequence differs from germline, possibly due to a read error. The chain combines TRBV14 with TRBJ1-6; 10 bases map to TRBD1. Germline V gives CDR1 SGHDN, CDR2 FVKESK. This CDR3 is built from 16 residues. Here the CDR3 reads CASGQFGQGENSPLHF. The CDR3 nucleotides are TGTGCCAGCGGCCAATTTGGACAGGGGGAGAATTCACCCCTCCACTTT.

This clonotype appeared a single time. A much larger clone differs from this one at a single base, so this may be a read error. This chain joins TRBV20-1 and TRBJ2-7, with D possibly TRBD1 on 5 matching bases. Germline V lookup: CDR1 DFQATT, CDR2 SNEGSKA (reference sequence). The CDR3 consists of 15 residues. The CDR3 loop reads CSARDLRQGSCEQYF. The CDR3 nucleotides read TGCAGTGCTAGAGATTTACGGCAGGGTTCCTGCGAGCAGTACTTC.

The V call is TRBV3-1, the J call TRBJ1-3; D is unclear. V lost 2 bases, J lost 0 bases, and 11 bases lay in between. CDR1 LGHDT and CDR2 YNNKEL come from the germline V gene (reference sequence). This CDR3 has 16 residues. The CDR3 bases are TGTGCCAGCAGCCAAACCCAGACACTCTCTGGAAACACCATATATTTT. Protein sequence: CASSQTQTLSGNTIYF.

This clonotype appeared many times. The rearrangement uses TRBV7-6 and TRBJ2-7; D not resolved. The CDR3 loop spans 13 amino acids. Germline V gene data show CDR1 as SGHVS and CDR2 as FNYEAQ. V lost 0 bases, J lost 6 bases, and 9 bases lay in between. CDR3 amino acids: CASSLALTGEQYF. DNA for the CDR3: TGTGCCAGCAGCTTAGCGCTGACTGGCGAGCAGTACTTC.

A few counts support this clonotype. The chain uses TRBV2 and TRBJ2-2; TRBD2 agrees at 8 bases. Germline trimming cut 6 bases from V and 6 bases from J; bases unmatched to any gene: 6. This CDR3 comprises 14 residues. Germline values: CDR1 SNHLY, CDR2 FYNNEI. In DNA form, the CDR3 reads TGTGCCAGCAGGCTGAGCGGGAGACCCGGGGAGCTGTTTTTT. This sequence encodes CASRLSGRPGELFF.

This clonotype was picked up many times. The chain links TRBV2 to TRBJ2-2; D remains unclear. CDR1 and CDR2 (germline): SNHLY, FYNNEI. The V and J ends lost 2 bases and 3 bases respectively, with 10 bases between them. This CDR3 has 15 amino acids. The CDR3 protein is CASSESGVDTGELFF. The CDR3 nucleotides are TGTGCCAGCAGTGAATCGGGCGTTGACACCGGGGAGCTGTTTTTT. The full variable domain, with the rest looked up from reference TRBV2 and TRBJ2-2, is EPEVTQTPSHQVTQMGQEVILRCVPISNHLYFYWYRQILGQKVEFLVSFYNNEISEKSEIFDDQFSVERPDGSNFTLKIRSTKLEDSAMYFCASSESGVDTGELFFGEGSRLTVL.

In this sample, this clonotype turned up many times. The V and J genes are TRBV20-1 and TRBJ2-5; a possible D gene is TRBD1 (6 bases). V dropped 5 bases and J dropped 4 bases, with 11 bases sitting between them. This CDR3 is built from 12 residues. CDR1 is DFQATT and CDR2 is SNEGSKA in the germline V gene (reference sequence). In DNA form, the CDR3 reads TGCAGTGCTCCTAAAGGGGGAGAGACCCAGTACTTC. Protein: CSAPKGGETQYF.

In its sample, this clonotype was seen many times. The chain couples TRBV28 to TRBJ1-4, with D maybe TRBD1 (6 bases). Germline V gene sequence: CDR1 MDHEN, CDR2 SYDVKM. The V end was cut by 2 bases, the J end by 0 bases, with 13 bases between. CDR3 size: 17 residues. CDR3 in DNA: TGTGCCAGCAGTTTACACAGGGCCGGGGCAACTAATGAAAAACTGTTTTTT. It translates to CASSLHRAGATNEKLFF.

This clonotype occurred a few times. The chain carries TRBV20-1 and TRBJ1-2, with D unclear. V was shortened by 1 base and J by 0 bases, with 6 bases between the two germline ends. From germline, CDR1 is DFQATT and CDR2 SNEGSKA (reference sequence). This CDR3 has 13 residues. In DNA form, the CDR3 reads TGCAGTGCTAGAGCCAGCGCTAACTATGGCTACACCTTC. Its translation: CSARASANYGYTF.

V gene TRBV7-9 combines with J gene TRBJ2-5; 7 bases agree with TRBD1. V gave up 4 bases and J gave up 4 bases; unmatched junction bases: 9. CDR3 length: 15 residues. Germline CDR1 and CDR2: SEHNR and FQNEAQ (reference sequence). This CDR3 is CASSSPTGISETQYF. The CDR3 bases are TGTGCCAGCAGCTCCCCGACAGGGATTTCAGAGACCCAGTACTTC.

The chain has TRBV7-9 and TRBJ1-1, with D possibly TRBD1 on 5 matching bases. This CDR3 has 17 amino acids. Trimming took off 5 bases at V and 0 bases at J, with 19 bases between the two ends. Germline CDR1 and CDR2: SEHNR and FQNEAQ (reference sequence). The CDR3 region is CASSPMSGRGMNTEAFF. The CDR3 region has the DNA TGTGCCAGCAGCCCTATGAGTGGGAGGGGTATGAACACTGAAGCTTTCTTT.

This chain connects TRBV14 to TRBJ2-1, with 11 bases identical to TRBD2. Germline lookup yields CDR1 SGHDN and CDR2 FVKESK. The junction had 4 bases not matched to a gene; V was cut back by 2 bases and J by 4 bases. The CDR3 spans 16 residues. The CDR3 reads CASSQPGTSGYNEQFF. CDR3 nucleotides: TGTGCCAGCAGCCAACCCGGGACTAGCGGTTACAATGAGCAGTTCTTC.